This T cell receptor (beta chain) derives from a study of shared clonotypes between healthy human individuals. The naive CD8 population came from CD45RO-negative cells selected for CCR7, without terminally differentiated effector memory CD45RA+ cells. The germline V gene encodes CDR1 LNHNV and CDR2 YYDKDF (reference sequence). CDR3 length: 16 residues. With V trimmed by 3 bases and J by 3 bases, 7 bases remained unmatched. Here immunoSEQ multiplex PCR was the method, and the copy in TCRdb shows in-frame clones only, minus some. The sample includes about 550,000 clones, about 95% of them seen just once.

The sequence was collected from a woman in her twenties or thirties in good health. The V call is TRBV15, the J call TRBJ2-1; TRBD2 matches 8 bases. Material: naive CD8+ T cells sorted from blood. The CDR3 nucleotides read TGTGCCACCAGCAGTAGCGGGACGGCCCTCTACAATGAGCAGTTCTTC. It translates to CATSSSGTALYNEQFF.